The T cell receptor beta chain under discussion was sequenced for a study of molecular identifiers for immune sequencing clone quantification. Broader study findings: Because of identical TCR molecules sharing a barcode, sizes of highly expanded clones could be underestimated. Spiked Jurkat TCR RNA equal to one cell could reportedly be picked out among one million naive cells.

Comments on this clonotype: Its specificity is unknown.

Germline CDR1 is LNHDA and CDR2 is SQIVND (reference sequence). The V end was cut by 0 bases, the J end by 4 bases, with 12 bases between. The CDR3 is 15 amino acids. TCRdb re-analysed the PCR reads in MiXCR, keeping a single row per CDR3 protein. The sample includes around 470,000 distinct CDR3 sequences, about 20% seen only once; the top ten take 0.65% to 0.95%. The receptor was derived from a human donor in good health. Some libraries in this study had Jurkat cell RNA spiked in. The rearrangement uses TRBV19 and TRBJ2-5; D remains ambiguous. Sequences were obtained from naive CD8+ T cells from blood, with Jurkat cell RNA spiked in. Subset described: FACS-sorted CD8+CD4-CCR7+CD45RA+ naive T cells. For the CDR3, the DNA is TGTGCCAGTAGTATAGATCTGACCCCACCAGAGACCCAGTACTTC. It codes for CASSIDLTPPETQYF.